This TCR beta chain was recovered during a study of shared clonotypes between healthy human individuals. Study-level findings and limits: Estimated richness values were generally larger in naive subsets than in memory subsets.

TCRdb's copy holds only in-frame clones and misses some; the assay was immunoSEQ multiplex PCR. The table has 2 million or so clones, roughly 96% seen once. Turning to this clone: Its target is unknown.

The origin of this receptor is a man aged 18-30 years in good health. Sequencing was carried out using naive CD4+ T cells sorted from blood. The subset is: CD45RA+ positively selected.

The CDR3 DNA sequence: TGTGCCAGCAGCCTTCAGGGAGGTGGCACCTACAATGAGCAGTTCTTC. It translates to CASSLQGGGTYNEQFF. This chain connects TRBV11-2 to TRBJ2-1, with D possibly matching TRBD2 (6 bases). The V end lost 5 bases, the J end lost 2 bases, and 16 bases lay between the germline ends. CDR3 length equals 16 residues. The germline V gene encodes CDR1 SGHAT and CDR2 FQNNGV.